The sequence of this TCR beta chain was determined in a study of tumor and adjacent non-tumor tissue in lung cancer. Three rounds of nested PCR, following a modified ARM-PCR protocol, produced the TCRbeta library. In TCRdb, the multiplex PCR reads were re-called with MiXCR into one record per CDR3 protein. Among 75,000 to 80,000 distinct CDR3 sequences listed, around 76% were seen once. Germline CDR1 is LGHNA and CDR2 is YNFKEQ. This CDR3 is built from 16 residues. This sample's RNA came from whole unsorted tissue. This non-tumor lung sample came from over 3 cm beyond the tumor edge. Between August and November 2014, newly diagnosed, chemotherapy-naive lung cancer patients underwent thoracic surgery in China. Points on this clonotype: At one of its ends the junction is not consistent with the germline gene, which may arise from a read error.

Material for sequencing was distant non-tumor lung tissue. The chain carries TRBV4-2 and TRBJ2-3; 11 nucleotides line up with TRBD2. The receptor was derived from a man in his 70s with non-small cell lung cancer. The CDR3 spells CASNQVSGGAQDTQYF. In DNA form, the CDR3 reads TGTGCCAGCAACCAGGTTAGCGGGGGGGCCCAAGATACGCAATATTTT.